What follows are 10 T cell receptor beta chains derived from one specimen sequenced in a study of CXCR3-negative and CXCR3-positive naive CD8 T cells. Whole-study results and caveats: TRB CDR3s of CXCR3-positive naive cells were more hydrophobic than those of CXCR3-negative naive cells.

The study made its TRB cDNA libraries by 5' RACE, adding UMI labels. With the 5' RACE reads reprocessed, TCRdb shows one record per CDR3 protein and no DNA. This listing includes around 88,000 distinct CDR3 sequences. Antigen specificity for these receptors is unknown. Sequenced input: naive CXCR3+ CD8+ T cells from blood. Regarding subset: CD45RO-CCR7+CD27+CD95- naive CD8+ T cells expressing CXCR3 (TNR3+). The receptors were gathered from a human donor in good health. Some clones in this sample may be carry-over from other donors' samples.

The CDR3 loop reads CASSLAESAEAFF. The chain couples TRBV7-3 to TRBJ1-1. This CDR3 is built from 13 residues. Germline loops: CDR1 SGHTA, CDR2 FQGTGA.

The genes are TRBV12-3 or TRBV12-4 and TRBJ1-1; TCRdb outputs TRBD1, but without DNA this stays unchecked. The CDR3 spans 14 residues. CDR3 in amino acids: CASSFGGPDTEAFF.

This clonotype ranks as medium-sized in terms of frequency. V and J are TRBV29-1 and TRBJ2-1; TCRdb picks TRBD1, but there is no DNA to check that call. Germline CDR1 reads SQVTM; CDR2 reads ANQGSEA. CDR3 length: 13 amino acids. This chain's CDR3 is CSVETQGSLEQFF.

J is TRBJ1-6 and V is TRBV14. There are 14 residues in the CDR3. From germline, CDR1 is SGHDN and CDR2 FVKESK. The CDR3: CASSLGPPISPLHF.

This chain connects TRBV18 to TRBJ1-2; TCRdb's D call of TRBD1 is untestable without DNA. Germline V gene data show CDR1 as KGHSH and CDR2 as LQKENI. CDR3 length: 17 residues. CDR3 amino acids: CASSPPKTGTQRGGYTF.

The genes are TRBV7-9 and TRBJ2-1; TCRdb outputs TRBD1, but without DNA this stays unchecked. Germline-derived CDR1 and CDR2 are SEHNR and FQNEAQ (reference sequence). The CDR3 has 13 amino acids. CDR3: CASSLVRVHEQFF. Full variable domain (missing parts from reference TRBV7-9 and TRBJ2-1): DTGVSQNPRHKITKRGQNVTFRCDPISEHNRLYWYRQTLGQGPEFLTYFQNEAQLEKSRLLSDRFSAERPKGSFSTLEIQRTEQGDSAMYLCASSLVRVHEQFFGPGTRLTVL.

The chain uses TRBV19 and TRBJ1-1; TCRdb outputs TRBD1, but without DNA this stays unchecked. The CDR3 is made up of 13 amino acids. Germline CDR1 reads LNHDA; CDR2 reads SQIVND (reference sequence). CDR3 sequence: CASSSTGSTEAFF.

The chain recombines TRBV5-1 with TRBJ1-1; TCRdb reports TRBD1, a call that lacks DNA to check it against. The CDR3 loop spans 12 amino acids. The germline V gene has CDR1 SGHRS and CDR2 YFSETQ. CDR3: CASSLVQGEAFF.

The rearrangement uses TRBV6-1 and TRBJ2-1; TCRdb selects TRBD1, and the lack of DNA leaves this call unchecked. The CDR3 spans 18 residues. CDR1 and CDR2 from the germline V gene are MNHNS and SASEGT. The CDR3 reads CASLLLLGTDVTYNEQFF.

The rearrangement joins TRBV10-3 to TRBJ2-1. The CDR3 contains 16 residues. CDR1 is ENHRY and CDR2 is SYGVKD in the germline V gene. The CDR3 sequence is CAISESELAPYNEQFF.